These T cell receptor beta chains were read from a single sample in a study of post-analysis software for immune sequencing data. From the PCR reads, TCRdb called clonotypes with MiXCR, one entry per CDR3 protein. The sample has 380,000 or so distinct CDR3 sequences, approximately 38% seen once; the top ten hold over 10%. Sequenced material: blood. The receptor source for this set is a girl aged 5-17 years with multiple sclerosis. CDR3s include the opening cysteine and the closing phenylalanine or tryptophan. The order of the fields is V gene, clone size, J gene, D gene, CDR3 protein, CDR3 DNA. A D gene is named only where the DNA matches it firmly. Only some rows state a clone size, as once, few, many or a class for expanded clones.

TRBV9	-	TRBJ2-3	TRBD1	CASSVGQGFDTQYF	TGTGCCAGCAGCGTAGGACAGGGATTCGATACGCAGTATTTT
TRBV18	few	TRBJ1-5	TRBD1	CASSWTGNNQPQHF	TGTGCCAGCTCATGGACAGGGAACAATCAGCCCCAGCATTTT
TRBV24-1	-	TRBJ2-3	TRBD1	CATSEWTGVDTQYF	TGTGCCACCAGTGAGTGGACAGGGGTAGATACGCAGTATTTT
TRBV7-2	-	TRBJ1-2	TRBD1	CASSLGQGGNGYTF	TGTGCCAGCAGCTTAGGACAGGGAGGTAATGGCTACACCTTC
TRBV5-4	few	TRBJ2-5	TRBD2	CASSRTWGGGMKETQYF	TGTGCCAGCAGCCGCACCTGGGGCGGGGGAATGAAAGAGACCCAGTACTTC
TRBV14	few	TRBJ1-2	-	CASSQNQNYGYTF	TGTGCCAGCAGCCAAAACCAAAACTATGGCTACACCTTC
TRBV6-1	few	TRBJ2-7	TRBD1	CASRIGTGEDEQYF	TGTGCCAGCAGAATCGGGACAGGGGAGGACGAGCAGTACTTC
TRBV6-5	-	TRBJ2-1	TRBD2	CASSPGGGPGNEQFF	TGTGCCAGCAGTCCCGGGGGGGGGCCCGGCAATGAGCAGTTCTTC
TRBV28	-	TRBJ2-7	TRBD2	CASSRPRRGSSYEQYF	TGTGCCAGCAGCCGCCCCAGGCGGGGGAGCTCCTACGAGCAGTACTTC
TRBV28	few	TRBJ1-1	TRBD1	CASRYRGHGTEAFF	TGTGCCAGCAGATACAGGGGGCACGGCACTGAAGCTTTCTTT
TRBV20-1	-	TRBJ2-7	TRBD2	CSAHTGTRAYEQYF	TGCAGTGCCCACACCGGGACTAGGGCCTACGAGCAGTACTTC
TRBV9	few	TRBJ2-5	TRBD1	CASSLGQGTQETQYF	TGTGCCAGCAGCCTTGGACAGGGCACCCAAGAGACCCAGTACTTC